This entry is about one T cell receptor beta chain. What this receptor recognizes is not known. One base away there is no much larger clone; base qualities are not given. TCRbeta CDR3 regions were amplified from genomic DNA using the immunoSEQ Assay, a bias-controlled multiplex PCR. The authors processed their data as follows. The number of nucleated cells in each sample was estimated from the amplification of reference gene primers within the assay. Sequence reads were collapsed and filtered to measure the absolute abundance of every unique TCRbeta CDR3 rearrangement. For each sample, productive Simpson clonality was calculated as the square root of Simpson's diversity index across productive rearrangements. TCRdb limited this immuneACCESS table to in-frame rearrangements with V and J called. A share of clones is missing; checked studies link under half to unresolved V genes, and the rest is unexplained. V and J calls and clone size are as listed in that table; D and trimming were resolved from the DNA. Recorded for this sample are tens of thousands of clones; around 82% of them occurred a single time. Together, the top ten hold around 8.2% of the sample.

After removal of 3 bases from V and 4 bases from J, the junction retains 6 bases not matched to a gene. CDR1 and CDR2 were assigned from the germline V gene (reference sequence) as GTSNPN and SVGIG. The CDR3 has 14 amino acids, counting the end cysteine and phenylalanine. Just the 42-base CDR3 DNA is kept, in frame starting at base 1. The record originates from a study of blood T cell repertoires in COVID-19 (dated by TCRdb to the early 2020s). Some background on the complete study: The collaborator samples originated in the United States, Italy and Spain and spanned the acute and convalescent phases of COVID-19. The material from the prospective study consisted of cDNA or gDNA derived from T cells, B-cell-depleted T cells, or PBMCs. Deeply sampled blood TCRbeta repertoires from subjects exposed to, actively infected with, or recovered from COVID-19 were included in the dataset. A freely available public database, intended as a resource for researchers studying the immune response to SARS-CoV-2, is where the repertoires were released. The samples were drawn from two sources: the first 160 participants of the ongoing ImmuneRACE study, and 950 to 1,500 subjects contributed by 6 global collaborators. Nearly every sample came with metadata listing a de-identified subject ID, COVID-19 status, age in years and sex. Where available, HLA class I and class II types were taken from metadata supplied by the sample provider and were not determined by assay-based typing. Broad study findings and their caveats: Clinical and demographic metadata were provided uncurated, with the amount varying by source and participant.

The collaborating institutions used their own protocols to collect whole blood in K2EDTA tubes. For TCRbeta analysis, collaborator samples were shipped as frozen whole blood, as isolated PBMCs, or as DNA extracted from either sample type. Input material: peripheral blood. The rearranged segments are TRBV30 and TRBJ1-3; 7 central bases correspond to TRBD1. The clonotype was recovered from a woman older than 75 with acute or convalescent COVID-19. The CDR3 corresponds to CAWRVTGQGNTIYF. DNA sequence: TGTGCCTGGAGGGTGACAGGGCAAGGAAACACCATATATTTT. Full variable domain (CDR3 extended with the reference TRBV30 and TRBJ1-3 proteins): SQTIHQWPATLVQPVGSPLSLECTVEGTSNPNLYWYRQAAGRGLQLLFYSVGIGQISSEVPQNLSASRPQDRQFILSSKKLLLSDSGFYLCAWRVTGQGNTIYFGEGSWLTVV.